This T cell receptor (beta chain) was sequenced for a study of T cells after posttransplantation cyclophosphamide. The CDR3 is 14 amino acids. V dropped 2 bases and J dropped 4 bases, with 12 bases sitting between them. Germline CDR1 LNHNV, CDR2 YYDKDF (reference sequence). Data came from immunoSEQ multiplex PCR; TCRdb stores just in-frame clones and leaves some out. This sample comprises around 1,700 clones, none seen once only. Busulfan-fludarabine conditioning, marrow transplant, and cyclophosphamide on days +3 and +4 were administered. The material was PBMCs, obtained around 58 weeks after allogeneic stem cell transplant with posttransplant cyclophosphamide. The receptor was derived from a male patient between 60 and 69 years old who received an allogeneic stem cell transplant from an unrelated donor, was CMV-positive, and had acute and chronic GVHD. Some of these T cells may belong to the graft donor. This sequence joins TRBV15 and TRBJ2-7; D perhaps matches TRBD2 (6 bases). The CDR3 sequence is CATSRNRGSYEQYF. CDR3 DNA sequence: TGTGCCACCAGCAGAAACCGGGGGTCTTACGAGCAGTACTTC.